A single sample gave rise to the 2 T cell receptor beta chains below, sequenced in a study of CD8+ T cells in alopecia areata (dated by TCRdb to between 2018 and 2020). Cells from mouse cutaneous lymph nodes were pooled, stained for CD4, CD8alpha, NKG2D, NKG2ACE and other markers, and then sorted on a BD Influx. Library construction relied on the immunoSEQ multiplex PCR assay. RNA was extracted from all samples and reverse transcribed into cDNA as template for TCR sequencing. TCRdb's version of the immuneACCESS table is confined to in-frame rearrangements and falls short of the full clone set. An unresolved V gene accounts for under half of the shortfall where checked; the remainder is of unknown origin. There are 200,000 to 300,000 clones in this sample, and none of them is a singleton. About 1.2% of the sample goes to the ten largest clones. Sequencing was carried out using CD4+ T cells sorted from a lymph node. The receptors come from a C3H/HeJ mouse with alopecia areata. This strain possesses the MHC haplotype H2-k.

This clone was picked up a small number of times. Gene names are the mouse ones. The read ends 4 residues shy of where the CDR3 ends; the end is completed using the germline J gene. This chain links TRBV1 with TRBJ2-5; 10 nucleotides agree with TRBD1. The CDR3 has 13 amino acids. Germline-derived CDR1 and CDR2 are NSQYPW and LRSPGD (reference sequence). The sequenced CDR3 bases are TGCACCTGCAGGACAGGGGGCAGGGAC. Encoded protein: CTCRTGGRD. The complete CDR3 reads CTCRTGGRDTQYF.

This clone was found a few times. Gene names and germline match the mouse. The read terminates 4 residues before the CDR3 end, so the remaining end is supplied by the germline J gene. The chain recombines TRBV13-3 with TRBJ2-7; 10 bases agree with TRBD1. The CDR3 loop spans 14 amino acids. CDR1 is NNHDY, CDR2 SYVADS, per germline. The covered CDR3 bases are TGTGCCAGCAGTGGGGGACAGGGGAGGTAT. Residues: CASSGGQGRY. The entire CDR3 reads CASSGGQGRYEQYF.